Presented here are 29 T cell receptor beta chains from one specimen sequenced in a study of glioma-infiltrating T cells after dendritic cell vaccination. Clones were sequenced by immunoSEQ multiplex PCR, and TCRdb holds only the in-frame ones, with some missing. This table has fewer than 50,000 clones, approximately 83% appearing once. Here the sequenced sample was blood, taken before dendritic cell vaccination. These receptor sequences come from a human donor with glioblastoma.

The V gene is TRBV10-1, the J gene TRBJ2-3, with 9 bases that match TRBD2. From germline, CDR1 is WNHNN and CDR2 SYGVQD (reference sequence). The CDR3 covers 16 residues. Trimming cost V 0 bases and J 4 bases; bases outside gene matches: 5. The CDR3 here is CASSESWSSGADTQYF. The CDR3 DNA reads as TGCGCCAGCAGTGAGTCGTGGTCTAGCGGGGCAGATACGCAGTATTTT.

V gene TRBV7-2 combines with J gene TRBJ2-7; 9 nucleotides agree with TRBD1. V shed 0 bases, J shed 5 bases, and the junction held 8 bases outside the gene matches. The germline V gene has CDR1 SGHTA and CDR2 FQGNSA. The CDR3 length is 16 residues. The CDR3 sequence is CASSLAGGQGAHEQYF. The CDR3 DNA sequence: TGTGCCAGCAGCTTAGCGGGGGGACAGGGCGCCCACGAGCAGTACTTC.

The rearrangement links TRBV19 to TRBJ1-2; D might be TRBD1 (6 bases). The germline V gene has CDR1 LNHDA and CDR2 SQIVND (reference sequence). V was shortened by 7 bases and J by 8 bases, with 20 bases between the two germline ends. This CDR3 contains 14 residues. The chain's CDR3 is CASIAGRGAWGYTF. The CDR3 DNA is TGTGCCAGTATCGCGGGCAGGGGTGCCTGGGGCTACACCTTC.

This clone was detected once. This chain uses TRBV7-2 with TRBJ2-2, with D perhaps TRBD1 (6 bases). The CDR3 covers 13 residues. V lost 5 bases, J lost 5 bases, and 9 bases lay in between. CDR1 SGHTA and CDR2 FQGNSA come from the germline V gene. The DNA of the CDR3 is TGTGCCAGCAGCGGACAGTTGACCGGGGAGCTGTTTTTT. Its protein product is CASSGQLTGELFF.

The rearrangement links TRBV7-9 to TRBJ2-1; possible D gene TRBD2, 6 bases. CDR1 SEHNR and CDR2 FQNEAQ come from the germline V gene (reference sequence). The CDR3 length is 17 residues. With 6 bases removed from V and 5 bases from J, the gap between germline ends came to 23 bases. The CDR3: CASRGGGRLELHNEQFF. In nucleotides, the CDR3 is TGTGCCAGCAGGGGTGGGGGGAGACTAGAGCTCCACAATGAGCAGTTCTTC. The whole variable domain, filled in from reference TRBV7-9 and TRBJ2-1, reads DTGVSQNPRHKITKRGQNVTFRCDPISEHNRLYWYRQTLGQGPEFLTYFQNEAQLEKSRLLSDRFSAERPKGSFSTLEIQRTEQGDSAMYLCASRGGGRLELHNEQFFGPGTRLTVL.

The V gene is TRBV27, the J gene TRBJ2-1, with TRBD2 identical over 12 bases. The CDR3 extends over 16 amino acids. The germline V gene has CDR1 MNHEY and CDR2 SMNVEV (reference sequence). The V gene end was trimmed by 5 bases and the J gene end by 3 bases; junction bases not matched to a gene: 5. CDR3 residues: CASSTRTSGVYNEQFF. DNA for the CDR3: TGTGCCAGCAGTACCCGGACTAGCGGGGTCTACAATGAGCAGTTCTTC.

V and J are TRBV27 and TRBJ1-1; weak D call: TRBD1 (5 bases). The length of the CDR3 is 15 residues. The germline V gene has CDR1 MNHEY and CDR2 SMNVEV (reference sequence). The ends were cut back, 4 bases at V and 4 bases at J, with 16 bases in the middle. CDR3 loop: CASSSLGVSSTEAFF. The CDR3 DNA is TGTGCCAGCAGTTCCCTAGGGGTCTCAAGCACTGAAGCTTTCTTT.

This chain links TRBV10-3 with TRBJ2-7; 8 nucleotides agree with TRBD1. Unmatched junction bases numbered 8, after V lost 2 bases and J lost 2 bases. The CDR3 length is 16 residues. CDR1 is ENHRY and CDR2 is SYGVKD in the germline V gene. The CDR3 loop is CAISEGESGGPYEQYF. The CDR3 nucleotides read TGTGCCATCAGTGAGGGGGAGTCAGGGGGCCCCTACGAGCAGTACTTC.

The V gene is TRBV27, the J gene TRBJ2-7, with D possibly matching TRBD1 (6 bases). Deletions cut 9 bases from V and 4 bases from J, with 13 bases between. CDR1 is MNHEY, CDR2 SMNVEV, per germline (reference sequence). This CDR3 has 12 residues. The CDR3: CASTGQGYEQYF. The DNA for the CDR3 is TGTGCCAGTACAGGGCAAGGGTACGAGCAGTACTTC.

V gene TRBV9 combines with J gene TRBJ1-6; 7 bases are a match to TRBD1. V lost 4 bases, J lost 5 bases, and 6 bases stayed unmatched. CDR3 size: 15 residues. Germline V lookup: CDR1 SGDLS, CDR2 YYNGEE. The CDR3 sequence is CASSPRDRDNSPLHF. For the CDR3, the DNA is TGTGCCAGCAGCCCCCGGGACAGAGATAATTCACCCCTCCACTTT.

This chain links TRBV7-9 with TRBJ2-7; TRBD2 is a possible D gene (7 bases). In germline, CDR1 is SEHNR, CDR2 FQNEAQ (reference sequence). Trimming pared 7 bases from V and 3 bases from J, leaving 22 bases between. This CDR3 spans 16 amino acids. The CDR3 coding sequence is TGTGCCAGCACCCTATCGGGAGGAACAGGGAGCTACGAGCAGTACTTC. This encodes CASTLSGGTGSYEQYF.

The CDR3 DNA sequence: TGTGCCAGCAGGGCGACAGGGCGCACTGAAGCTTTCTTT. This gives the protein CASRATGRTEAFF. The chain recombines TRBV6-1 with TRBJ1-1, with TRBD1 identical over 7 bases. The J segment lost 4 bases and the V segment lost 6 bases, leaving 5 bases of the junction unmatched. This CDR3 comprises 13 residues. The germline CDR1 and CDR2 sequences are MNHNS and SASEGT.

This rearrangement joins TRBV30 to TRBJ2-2, with D possibly TRBD1 on 5 matching bases. The germline gives CDR1 GTSNPN, CDR2 SVGIG (reference sequence). The V end lost 1 base, the J end lost 6 bases, and 12 bases lay between the germline ends. There are 14 residues in the CDR3. The CDR3 DNA is TGTGCCTGGAGTGCCAGGGAAGTGTCCGGGGAGCTGTTTTTT. Encoded protein: CAWSAREVSGELFF.

The gene calls are TRBV27 and TRBJ2-1; 7 nucleotides line up with TRBD2. Germline CDR1 and CDR2: MNHEY and SMNVEV (reference sequence). This CDR3 region has 14 residues. V shed 3 bases and J 7 bases; nucleotides not matched to a gene: 6. This chain's CDR3 is CASSFGGTGNEQFF. CDR3 bases: TGTGCCAGCAGTTTCGGGGGGACGGGAAATGAGCAGTTCTTC.

The chain joins TRBV7-9 to TRBJ2-2; TRBD1 matches at 9 bases. Looked up from germline, CDR1 is SEHNR and CDR2 is FQNEAQ (reference sequence). CDR3 length equals 16 residues. The ends lost 4 bases at V and 2 bases at J; junction bases unmatched: 5. The CDR3 sequence: CASSSLDRGNTGELFF. The CDR3 nucleotides are TGTGCCAGCAGCTCGTTGGACAGGGGAAACACCGGGGAGCTGTTTTTT. The variable domain in full, completed from reference TRBV7-9 and TRBJ2-2, reads DTGVSQNPRHKITKRGQNVTFRCDPISEHNRLYWYRQTLGQGPEFLTYFQNEAQLEKSRLLSDRFSAERPKGSFSTLEIQRTEQGDSAMYLCASSSLDRGNTGELFFGEGSRLTVL.

This chain joins TRBV27 and TRBJ1-5; TRBD1 agrees at 10 bases. Unmatched junction bases numbered 9, after V lost 4 bases and J lost 6 bases. CDR1 and CDR2 (germline): MNHEY, SMNVEV (reference sequence). This CDR3 has 16 amino acids. In nucleotides, the CDR3 is TGTGCCAGCAGTTCCTCGGGACAGGGGAAAGGTCAGCCCCAGCATTTT. It yields the protein CASSSSGQGKGQPQHF.

This chain joins TRBV19 and TRBJ1-2; TRBD1 aligns across 8 bases. Germline assignment: CDR1 LNHDA and CDR2 SQIVND (reference sequence). The CDR3 has 15 residues. J gave up 2 bases and V 3 bases, and 5 bases lay outside the gene matches. CDR3 amino acids: CASSISGGANYGYTF. CDR3 coding DNA: TGTGCCAGTAGTATTTCAGGGGGCGCAAACTATGGCTACACCTTC.

The chain employs TRBV6-1 and TRBJ2-7; TRBD1 matches at 7 bases. V dropped 4 bases and J dropped 2; count of bases not matched to a gene: 2. Germline V gene data show CDR1 as MNHNS and CDR2 as SASEGT. CDR3 length: 13 amino acids. The CDR3 DNA is TGTGCCAGCAGTGTGGACAGGACCTACGAGCAGTACTTC. Its protein is CASSVDRTYEQYF.

The chain links TRBV5-1 to TRBJ2-2; D possibly corresponds to TRBD2 (5 bases). V was pared by 0 bases and J by 1 base, with 10 bases between. This CDR3 comprises 16 residues. Germline V gives CDR1 SGHRS, CDR2 YFSETQ. CDR3 sequence: CASSLAAAGNTGELFF. The CDR3 nucleotides read TGCGCCAGCAGCTTGGCGGCGGCGGGGAACACCGGGGAGCTGTTTTTT. Drawing the rest from reference TRBV5-1 and TRBJ2-2, the complete variable domain is KAGVTQTPRYLIKTRGQQVTLSCSPISGHRSVSWYQQTPGQGLQFLFEYFSETQRNKGNFPGRFSGRQFSNSRSEMNVSTLELGDSALYLCASSLAAAGNTGELFFGEGSRLTVL.

The J gene is TRBJ1-2, the V gene TRBV7-2; D call uncertain. V was cut by 4 bases and J by 0 bases, with 12 bases left in between. Germline values: CDR1 SGHTA, CDR2 FQGNSA. This CDR3 has 15 amino acids. This chain's CDR3 is CASSSEGTANYGYTF. CDR3 DNA: TGTGCCAGCAGCTCAGAGGGCACGGCTAACTATGGCTACACCTTC. The full variable domain, in which reference TRBV7-2 and TRBJ1-2 provide the parts outside the CDR3, is GAGVSQSPSNKVTEKGKDVELRCDPISGHTALYWYRQSLGQGLEFLIYFQGNSAPDKSGLPSDRFSAERTGGSVSTLTIQRTQQEDSAVYLCASSSEGTANYGYTFGSGTRLTVV.

This rearrangement joins TRBV11-3 to TRBJ1-2; 9 bases agree with TRBD1. Looked up from germline, CDR1 is SGHNT and CDR2 is YENEEA. The CDR3 spans 15 residues. V was pared by 4 bases and J by 8 bases, with 11 bases of the junction left unmatched. CDR3 amino acids: CASSSQTGGTGGYTF. The CDR3 DNA sequence: TGTGCCAGCAGCTCTCAGACAGGGGGTACGGGAGGCTACACCTTC.

The chain is built from TRBV9 and TRBJ1-1; D uncertain. Per the germline V gene, CDR1 is SGDLS and CDR2 is YYNGEE. The CDR3 contains 14 residues. Deletions cut 2 bases from V and 4 bases from J, with 12 bases between. Here the CDR3 DNA reads TGTGCCAGCAGCGTCGCCCCCCGGGGCACTGAAGCTTTCTTT. Its protein is CASSVAPRGTEAFF.

This chain links TRBV11-2 with TRBJ2-3; 7 bases match TRBD2. V lost 7 bases and J lost 4; bases outside the gene matches: 17. The CDR3 has 17 residues. Germline V gene data show CDR1 as SGHAT and CDR2 as FQNNGV. CDR3 DNA: TGTGCCAGCACCCGAAGGGGAAAAGCGGGGTCGGCAGATACGCAGTATTTT. Its translation: CASTRRGKAGSADTQYF.

The V gene is TRBV2, the J gene TRBJ1-1, with TRBD1 as a possible D gene (5 bases). The V gene's germline CDR1 is SNHLY and CDR2 FYNNEI. The CDR3 is made up of 13 amino acids. The V and J ends lost 2 bases and 8 bases respectively, with 12 bases between them. The chain's CDR3 is CASSESRGGEAFF. CDR3 nucleotides: TGTGCCAGCAGTGAATCGCGGGGCGGGGAAGCTTTCTTT.

The rearrangement joins TRBV10-1 to TRBJ2-5; a weak D match, TRBD2 (8 bases). V lost 6 bases and J 5 bases, leaving 25 bases between the germline ends. There are 17 residues in the CDR3. Per germline, CDR1 WNHNN and CDR2 SYGVQD (reference sequence). The CDR3 loop is CASRAPGRGLGVETQYF. CDR3 sequence (DNA): TGCGCCAGCAGAGCCCCCGGGAGGGGGCTTGGTGTGGAGACCCAGTACTTC.

The V call is TRBV6-6, the J call TRBJ1-2; TRBD1 might be the D (5 bases). This CDR3 spans 15 amino acids. Germline CDR1 is MNHNY and CDR2 is SVGAGI (reference sequence). V lost 0 bases to trimming and J lost 3 bases, with 11 bases between them. Here the CDR3 reads CASSYSLQGHYGYTF. CDR3 DNA: TGTGCCAGCAGTTACTCGCTCCAGGGTCACTATGGCTACACCTTC.

This clone turned up a few times. The CDR3 spells CASSLAAAGGYNEQFF. CDR3 nucleotides: TGTGCCAGCAGCTTAGCCGCAGCGGGAGGTTACAATGAGCAGTTCTTC. V is TRBV11-2 and J is TRBJ2-1, with 9 bases that match TRBD2. CDR3 length: 16 amino acids. Germline V gene lookup returns CDR1 SGHAT and CDR2 FQNNGV. J gave up 4 bases and V 1 base, and 5 bases lay outside the gene matches.

The chain is built from TRBV6-1 and TRBJ2-3, with 9 nucleotides matching TRBD2. The CDR3 runs 15 residues. V trimming: 4 bases; J trimming: 1 base; junction bases outside the gene matches: 3. The germline V gene encodes CDR1 MNHNS and CDR2 SASEGT. The CDR3 is CASSGQREGTDTQYF. The CDR3 DNA sequence: TGTGCCAGCAGTGGACAGCGGGAGGGCACAGATACGCAGTATTTT.

The V call is TRBV19, the J call TRBJ2-1, with D possibly being TRBD1 (5 bases). CDR3 length: 16 amino acids. V lost 5 bases to trimming and J lost 2 bases, with 16 bases between them. The germline gives CDR1 LNHDA, CDR2 SQIVND (reference sequence). DNA of the CDR3: TGTGCCAGTAGTCCCAAGGGGATTTGGCCCTACAATGAGCAGTTCTTC. Protein: CASSPKGIWPYNEQFF. Full variable domain (remainder filled in from reference TRBV19 and TRBJ2-1): DGGITQSPKYLFRKEGQNVTLSCEQNLNHDAMYWYRQDPGQGLRLIYYSQIVNDFQKGDIAEGYSVSREKKESFPLTVTSAQKNPTAFYLCASSPKGIWPYNEQFFGPGTRLTVL.